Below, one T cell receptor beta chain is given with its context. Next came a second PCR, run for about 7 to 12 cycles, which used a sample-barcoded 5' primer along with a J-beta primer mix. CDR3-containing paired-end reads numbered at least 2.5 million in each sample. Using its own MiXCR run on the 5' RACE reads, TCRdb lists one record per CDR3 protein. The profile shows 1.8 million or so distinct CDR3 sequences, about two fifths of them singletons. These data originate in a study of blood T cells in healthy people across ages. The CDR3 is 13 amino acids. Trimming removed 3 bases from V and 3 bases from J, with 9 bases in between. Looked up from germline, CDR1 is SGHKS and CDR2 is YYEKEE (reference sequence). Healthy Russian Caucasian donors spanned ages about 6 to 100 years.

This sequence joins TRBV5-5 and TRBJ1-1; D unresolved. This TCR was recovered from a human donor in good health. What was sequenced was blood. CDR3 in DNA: TGTGCCAGCAGCTGGGCAGCGGACACTGAAGCTTTCTTT. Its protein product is CASSWAADTEAFF.